A single sample gave rise to the 11 T cell receptor beta chains below, sequenced in a study of T cell repertoires in cytomegalovirus infection. TCRdb reprocessed the reads with MiXCR, giving one entry per CDR3 protein. The sample has approximately 260,000 distinct CDR3 sequences, 20% to 25% seen once. Their specific antigens are unknown. The sequencing here drew on cultured PBMCs, taken from culture after CMV antigen stimulation. These receptors originate from a human donor in good health (CMV status not recorded). Some clones in this sample may be carry-over from other donors' samples.

The chain links TRBV10-3 to TRBJ2-7; TRBD1 agrees at 8 bases. The germline V gene has CDR1 ENHRY and CDR2 SYGVKD. This CDR3 spans 13 amino acids. V lost 8 bases to trimming and J lost 2 bases; unmatched junction nucleotides: 5. The CDR3 here is CAIQGQATYEQYF. The CDR3 DNA reads as TGTGCCATCCAGGGACAGGCAACCTACGAGCAGTACTTC.

This clonotype was counted only a few times. V usage is TRBV12-3 or TRBV12-4 and J usage is TRBJ1-5; D unclear. V lost 2 bases to trimming and J lost 2 bases, with 10 bases between them. The CDR3 sequence is 15 residues long. The CDR3 region is CASSLNGPGNQPQHF. In DNA form, the CDR3 reads TGTGCCAGCAGTTTAAACGGACCGGGCAATCAGCCCCAGCATTTT.

The V call is TRBV6-1, the J call TRBJ1-5; D perhaps matches TRBD1 (6 bases). CDR1 is MNHNS and CDR2 is SASEGT in the germline V gene. Trimming removed 7 bases at V and 7 bases at J, with 20 bases between. This CDR3 spans 15 amino acids. CDR3 in DNA: TGTGCCAGCACCGCGAGAGGGGGGGGGGGGCAGCCCCAGCATTTT. Its protein is CASTARGGGGQPQHF.

The DNA of the CDR3 is TGTGCCAGCAGTTTATCGTCGGGGGGCTTAAATGGCTACACCTTC. Translation gives CASSLSSGGLNGYTF. The rearrangement joins TRBV27 to TRBJ1-2; weak D call: TRBD1 (6 bases). Germline CDR1 reads MNHEY; CDR2 reads SMNVEV (reference sequence). The CDR3 is 15 residues long. Between the trimmed V and J ends, which lost 0 bases and 6 bases, there was a span of 14 bases.

In its sample, this clonotype was seen many times. This chain joins TRBV12-5 and TRBJ2-7, with D possibly being TRBD2 (5 bases). V was clipped by 1 base and J by 7 bases, with 8 bases between them. The CDR3 extends over 12 amino acids. The germline V gene has CDR1 LGHNT and CDR2 FRNRAP. The CDR3 reads CASGLGGGEQYF. In nucleotides, the CDR3 is TGTGCTAGTGGTTTGGGAGGAGGAGAGCAGTACTTC.

The genes are TRBV19 and TRBJ1-1; tentative D call: TRBD1 (5 bases). The CDR3 runs to 14 residues. The germline V gene encodes CDR1 LNHDA and CDR2 SQIVND (reference sequence). V was shortened by 9 bases and J by 1 base, with 15 bases between the two germline ends. This chain's CDR3 is CASRLKTANTEAFF. CDR3 DNA: TGTGCCAGCCGCCTGAAGACAGCGAACACTGAAGCTTTCTTT. Variable domain in full (rest from reference TRBV19 and TRBJ1-1): DGGITQSPKYLFRKEGQNVTLSCEQNLNHDAMYWYRQDPGQGLRLIYYSQIVNDFQKGDIAEGYSVSREKKESFPLTVTSAQKNPTAFYLCASRLKTANTEAFFGQGTRLTVV.

The table lists this clonotype with many counts. The V call is TRBV11-3, the J call TRBJ2-1; 8 nucleotides align to TRBD2. The junction had 3 bases not matched to a gene; V was cut back by 5 bases and J by 0 bases. The germline CDR1 and CDR2 sequences are SGHNT and YENEEA. This CDR3 contains 15 residues. The CDR3 nucleotides are TGTGCCAGCAGCGTCACTAGCGGCTCCTACAATGAGCAGTTCTTC. Its translation is CASSVTSGSYNEQFF.

This clonotype was seen a few times. The V gene is TRBV7-9, the J gene TRBJ2-7; unclear D gene. Per germline, CDR1 SEHNR and CDR2 FQNEAQ (reference sequence). The CDR3 consists of 12 residues. Trimming pared 5 bases from V and 3 bases from J, leaving 8 bases between. CDR3 DNA: TGTGCCAGCAGCACCAGACACTACGAGCAGTACTTC. This codes for CASSTRHYEQYF.

In its sample, this clonotype was seen a few times. The V gene is TRBV28, the J gene TRBJ1-1; D is undetermined. V dropped 7 bases and J dropped 2 bases, with 11 bases sitting between them. This CDR3 contains 13 residues. Germline V lookup: CDR1 MDHEN, CDR2 SYDVKM. The CDR3 region is CASTPPHNTEAFF. CDR3 nucleotide sequence: TGTGCCAGCACCCCCCCCCATAACACTGAAGCTTTCTTT.

The V call is TRBV2, the J call TRBJ2-7; D is ambiguous. This CDR3 comprises 13 residues. Germline V lookup: CDR1 SNHLY, CDR2 FYNNEI. Trimming removed 5 bases from V and 3 bases from J, with 11 bases in between. This chain's CDR3 is CASSPVQIYEQYF. The DNA of the CDR3 is TGTGCCAGCAGTCCAGTACAGATCTACGAGCAGTACTTC.

This chain uses TRBV14 with TRBJ2-3; D not resolved. Germline V gene lookup returns CDR1 SGHDN and CDR2 FVKESK. Trimming pared 0 bases from V and 10 bases from J, leaving 11 bases between. The CDR3 loop spans 13 amino acids. CDR3 amino acids: CASSQDFLRAQYF. CDR3 nucleotide sequence: TGTGCCAGCAGCCAAGACTTCCTTCGGGCGCAGTATTTT.